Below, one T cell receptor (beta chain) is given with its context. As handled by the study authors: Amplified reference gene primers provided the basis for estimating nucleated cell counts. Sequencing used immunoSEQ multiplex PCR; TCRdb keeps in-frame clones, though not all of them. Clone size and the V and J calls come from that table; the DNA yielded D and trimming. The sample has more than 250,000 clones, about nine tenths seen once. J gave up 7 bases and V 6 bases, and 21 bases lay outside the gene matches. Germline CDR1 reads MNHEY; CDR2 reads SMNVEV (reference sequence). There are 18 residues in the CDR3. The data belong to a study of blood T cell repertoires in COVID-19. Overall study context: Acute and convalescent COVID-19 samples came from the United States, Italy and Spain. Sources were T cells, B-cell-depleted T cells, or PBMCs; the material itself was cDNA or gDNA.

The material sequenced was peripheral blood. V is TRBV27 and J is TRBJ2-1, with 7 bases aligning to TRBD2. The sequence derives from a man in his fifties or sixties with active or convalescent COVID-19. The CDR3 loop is CASSRFSLGREIPNEQFF. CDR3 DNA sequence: TGTGCCAGCAGCCGATTTAGCCTGGGGCGGGAGATCCCAAATGAGCAGTTCTTC.